This record looks at one T cell receptor (beta chain) sequence and its context. This sample was included in a study of shared clonotypes between healthy human individuals. Germline V gene sequence: CDR1 LNHNV, CDR2 YYDKDF (reference sequence). V was pared by 1 base and J by 0 bases, with 5 bases of the junction left unmatched. The CDR3 consists of 16 residues. The protocol was immunoSEQ multiplex PCR, while the TCRdb copy is restricted to in-frame clones and leaves out a portion. This sample has about 1.5 million clones, with 98% found just once. HIV-negative, healthy adults without recent acute infections or vaccinations were the donors.

This sequence was found in a man between 25 and 39 years old in good health. The chain couples TRBV15 to TRBJ2-7; the match to TRBD2 covers 8 bases. Material for sequencing was naive CD4+ T cells sorted from blood. Subset denoted: CD45RA+ positively selected. The CDR3 DNA reads as TGTGCCACCAGCAGAGGGACTAGCCGTTTCTCCTACGAGCAGTACTTC. This encodes CATSRGTSRFSYEQYF.